This T cell receptor (beta chain) was profiled in a study of blood T cell repertoires in COVID-19. Study at large: The United States, Italy and Spain supplied acute and convalescent COVID-19 samples. From T cells, B-cell-depleted T cells, or PBMCs came the material, which was cDNA or gDNA.

Germline CDR1 reads SGHRS; CDR2 reads YFSETQ. Losses at the gene ends were 4 bases for V and 4 bases for J; bases not matched to a gene: 5. This CDR3 spans 15 amino acids. Profiling relied on immunoSEQ multiplex PCR, and the TCRdb table lists in-frame clones only, not all of them. The table lists around 18,000 clones, 70% to 85% of them singletons, with around 16% in the top ten. This sequence originates from a man in his 70s with COVID-19, enrolled during active disease. Sequenced: peripheral blood. The chain employs TRBV5-1 and TRBJ1-4; 9 nucleotides align to TRBD1. The CDR3 sequence is CASSPTGGNNEKLFF. In DNA form, the CDR3 reads TGCGCCAGCAGCCCTACAGGGGGCAATAATGAAAAACTGTTTTTT. Complete variable domain (other parts from reference TRBV5-1 and TRBJ1-4): KAGVTQTPRYLIKTRGQQVTLSCSPISGHRSVSWYQQTPGQGLQFLFEYFSETQRNKGNFPGRFSGRQFSNSRSEMNVSTLELGDSALYLCASSPTGGNNEKLFFGSGTQLSVL.